These 8 T cell receptor beta chains were all obtained from the same sample, sequenced in a study of cytomegalovirus exposure and HLA in healthy donors. Method: immunoSEQ multiplex PCR; TCRdb's copy keeps in-frame clones and lacks some. The sample carries approximately 200,000 clones, around nine tenths recorded once. Sequenced material: PBMCs. Receptors were obtained from a woman between 18 and 29 years old in good health and CMV-seronegative.

J is TRBJ1-1 and V is TRBV19, with D tentatively TRBD1 (6 bases). The CDR3 runs 16 residues. Germline CDR1 and CDR2: LNHDA and SQIVND (reference sequence). The V and J ends lost 8 bases and 4 bases respectively, with 23 bases between them. Here the CDR3 DNA reads TGTGCCAGTTCCCTCGGGGGGCGTAGTTTTGCCACTGAAGCTTTCTTT. Protein product: CASSLGGRSFATEAFF. Variable domain in full (rest from reference TRBV19 and TRBJ1-1): DGGITQSPKYLFRKEGQNVTLSCEQNLNHDAMYWYRQDPGQGLRLIYYSQIVNDFQKGDIAEGYSVSREKKESFPLTVTSAQKNPTAFYLCASSLGGRSFATEAFFGQGTRLTVV.

The chain is built from TRBV7-6 and TRBJ2-4; 13 bases map to TRBD2. Trimming at V came to 5 bases and at J to 0 bases, leaving 7 bases not matched to a gene. This CDR3 region has 18 residues. Germline values: CDR1 SGHVS, CDR2 FNYEAQ. The CDR3 DNA reads as TGTGCCAGCAGCCAGGGACTAGCGGGGACCGTAGCCAAAAACATTCAGTACTTC. Residues: CASSQGLAGTVAKNIQYF.

Turning to this clone: Other DNA sequences in this sample translate to the same CDR3. CDR3 region: CASSLSGGGTEAFF. Written as DNA, the CDR3 is TGTGCCAGCAGTTTATCAGGGGGCGGCACTGAAGCTTTCTTT. This chain uses TRBV27 with TRBJ1-1; 7 positions match TRBD1. The CDR3 runs to 14 residues. Germline assignment: CDR1 MNHEY and CDR2 SMNVEV (reference sequence). V gave up 0 bases and J gave up 4 bases; unmatched junction bases: 2.

The chain has TRBV7-9 and TRBJ2-2; 12 nucleotides align to TRBD2. J gave up 6 bases and V 4 bases, and 6 bases lay outside the gene matches. Germline loops: CDR1 SEHNR, CDR2 FQNEAQ (reference sequence). CDR3 length equals 16 residues. CDR3 in DNA: TGTGCCAGCAGCTACCTAGCGGGAGGGTCCGCCGGGGAGCTGTTTTTT. Translated: CASSYLAGGSAGELFF.

The J gene is TRBJ2-7, the V gene TRBV13, with 11 positions matching TRBD2. The V segment lost 3 bases and the J segment 0 bases; nucleotides outside the gene matches: 4. The germline CDR1 and CDR2 sequences are PRHDT and FYEKMQ (reference sequence). The CDR3 extends over 16 amino acids. In nucleotides, the CDR3 is TGTGCCAGCAGCTTGGACGGGACTAGCGGCTCCTACGAGCAGTACTTC. Translation gives CASSLDGTSGSYEQYF.

This chain links TRBV5-1 with TRBJ1-3; 10 bases fit TRBD1. The germline gives CDR1 SGHRS, CDR2 YFSETQ. The CDR3 length is 18 residues. The ends lost 7 bases at V and 0 bases at J; junction bases unmatched: 13. The CDR3 nucleotides read TGCGCCAGCGAAAAGACGGGACAGGGGCCGAGCTCTGGAAACACCATATATTTT. It is translated as CASEKTGQGPSSGNTIYF.

CDR3 sequence: CAWSPDRGNTEAFF. The CDR3 region has the DNA TGTGCCTGGAGCCCCGACAGGGGGAACACTGAAGCTTTCTTT. The rearrangement links TRBV30 to TRBJ1-1, with TRBD1 matching over 8 bases. Germline CDR1 GTSNPN, CDR2 SVGIG (reference sequence). The trim removed 3 bases at V and 1 base at J, leaving 4 bases unmatched. The CDR3 is 14 amino acids.

The genes are TRBV29-1 and TRBJ2-3; no clear D. Trimming removed 5 bases from V and 6 bases from J, with 15 bases in between. The CDR3 is 13 amino acids. Germline CDR1 reads SQVTM; CDR2 reads ANQGSEA. CDR3 region: CSVRLPGWDTQYF. The CDR3 DNA follows: TGCAGCGTTCGGTTACCGGGTTGGGATACGCAGTATTTT.